This T cell receptor (beta chain) comes out of a study of blood T cell repertoires in COVID-19 (TCRdb year 2020). Some background on the complete study: Collaborator samples came from the United States, Italy and Spain and covered acute and convalescent phases of COVID-19. The material from the prospective study consisted of cDNA or gDNA derived from T cells, B-cell-depleted T cells, or PBMCs. Subjects who had been exposed to COVID-19, were actively infected with it, or had recovered from it provided the deeply sampled blood TCRbeta repertoires that made up the dataset. A freely available public database, intended as a resource for researchers studying the immune response to SARS-CoV-2, is where the repertoires were released. The samples were drawn from the first 160 participants of the ongoing ImmuneRACE study and from under 1,500 subjects provided by 6 global collaborators. The sample metadata nearly always contained a de-identified subject ID, COVID-19 status, age in years and sex. Where HLA class I and class II types were available, the types were taken from metadata supplied by the sample provider, not from assay-based typing. Study-level results and caveats: The amount of clinical and demographic metadata varied by source and participant and was provided uncurated.

TCRbeta CDR3 regions were amplified from genomic DNA by means of the immunoSEQ Assay, a bias-controlled multiplex PCR. Under the source paper's analysis protocol: Nucleated cell counts per sample were estimated from amplification of reference gene primers within the assay. To quantify the absolute abundance of each unique TCRbeta CDR3 rearrangement, sequence reads were collapsed and filtered. For each sample, productive Simpson clonality was calculated as the square root of Simpson's diversity index over productive rearrangements. TCRdb retrieved this table from immuneACCESS and kept in-frame rearrangements only. Not all clones are present; in checked studies, unresolved V genes account for under half, and no reason is known for the remainder. V, J and clone size derive from that table, while D and trimming were established from the DNA sequence. A total of 150,000 to 200,000 clones appear in this sample, about 88% of them only once. The top ten constitute less than 2% of the sample.

CDR1 and CDR2 were assigned from the germline V gene as KGHDR and SFDVKD. V trim: 3 bases; J trim: 7 bases; unmatched bases: 11. From the cysteine up to the phenylalanine, the CDR3 has a length of 17 residues. Just CDR3 DNA is preserved here, 51 bases in frame from base 1. With regard to this clone: No cognate antigen has been identified for it. Per-nucleotide qualities are absent, and no much larger clonotype sits a single base away.

A second Seattle source provided samples from volunteer blood donors who had recovered from COVID-19. The collaborating institutions used their own protocols to collect whole blood in K2EDTA tubes. Collaborator samples were shipped for TCRbeta analysis as frozen whole blood, isolated PBMCs, or DNA extracted from either sample type. This clonotype was obtained from a man younger than 30 who had recovered from COVID-19. What was sequenced was peripheral blood. The rearrangement joined TRBV24-1 to TRBJ2-2; the junction holds 9 bases that match TRBD1. The CDR3 region reads CATSDTAGTGRNGELFF. The nucleotide sequence is given as TGTGCCACCAGTGATACCGCCGGGACAGGGCGGAACGGGGAGCTGTTTTTT.